These 14 T cell receptor beta chains share one sample of origin, sequenced in a study of T cells after yellow fever vaccination. One entry per CDR3 protein, called by TCRdb with MiXCR from the 5' RACE reads. The table lists roughly 250,000 distinct CDR3 sequences, around 13% of them singletons. The material sequenced was CD4+ T cells sorted from PBMCs, taken 45 days after the yellow fever booster vaccination. The receptors stem from a man aged 30 to 39 who received the YFV17D yellow fever vaccine.

About this clonotype itself: At one end the junction does not follow the germline gene, possibly because of a read error. J is TRBJ2-7 and V is TRBV5-1; no firm D call. Germline lookup yields CDR1 SGHRS and CDR2 YFSETQ. This CDR3 comprises 9 residues. CDR3 residues: CAKGSELYF. CDR3 DNA sequence: TGCGCCAAGGGCTCCGAGCTGTACTTC. The full variable domain, rest sourced from reference TRBV5-1 and TRBJ2-7, is KAGVTQTPRYLIKTRGQQVTLSCSPISGHRSVSWYQQTPGQGLQFLFEYFSETQRNKGNFPGRFSGRQFSNSRSEMNVSTLELGDSALYLCAKGSELYFGPGTRLTVT.

The chain has TRBV5-4 and TRBJ2-7; tentative D call: TRBD2 (5 bases). The V and J ends lost 0 bases and 1 base respectively, with 14 bases between them. Per germline, CDR1 SGHNT and CDR2 YYREEE (reference sequence). This CDR3 region has 16 residues. This chain's CDR3 is CASSLALAAESYEQYF. The DNA of the CDR3 is TGTGCCAGCAGCTTGGCCCTAGCAGCAGAGTCCTACGAGCAGTACTTC.

V gene TRBV3-1 combines with J gene TRBJ2-1, with 7 bases matching TRBD2. The CDR3 has 14 residues. Germline CDR1 reads LGHDT; CDR2 reads YNNKEL (reference sequence). With V trimmed by 6 bases and J by 6 bases, 8 bases remained unmatched. CDR3 sequence: CASRPGTISNEQFF. CDR3 DNA: TGTGCCAGCAGGCCTGGGACTATCTCCAATGAGCAGTTCTTC.

This clonotype appeared a few times. V is TRBV5-1 and J is TRBJ2-5, with D unclear. This CDR3 comprises 15 residues. V shed 1 base and J shed 3 bases, with 13 bases lying between them. From germline, CDR1 is SGHRS and CDR2 YFSETQ. The CDR3, as DNA: TGCGCCAGCAGCTTGATCTCTGGACCGGAAGAGACCCAGTACTTC. Residues: CASSLISGPEETQYF.

This chain connects TRBV6-2 or TRBV6-3 to TRBJ1-5, with 7 positions matching TRBD1. The V gene end was trimmed by 5 bases and the J gene end by 4 bases; junction bases not matched to a gene: 5. Germline V gives CDR1 MNHEY, CDR2 SVGEGT. The CDR3 is 14 residues long. CDR3 sequence (DNA): TGTGCCAGCAGTGGAACAGGGGTGAATCAGCCCCAGCATTTT. This encodes CASSGTGVNQPQHF.

This clonotype occurred a few times. The chain carries TRBV7-2 and TRBJ1-1; TRBD1 matches at 8 bases. From germline, CDR1 is SGHTA and CDR2 FQGNSA. V lost 2 bases to trimming and J lost 1 base; unmatched junction nucleotides: 3. The CDR3 consists of 15 residues. The CDR3 bases are TGTGCCAGCAGCTTACTCGGGACAGGGAACACTGAAGCTTTCTTT. It translates to CASSLLGTGNTEAFF.

This clonotype was found a few times. The chain joins TRBV12-3 or TRBV12-4 to TRBJ2-3; D is uncertain. This CDR3 has 13 residues. V lost 3 bases to trimming and J lost 6 bases, with 10 bases between them. This chain's CDR3 is CASSFGRRDTQYF. DNA for the CDR3: TGTGCCAGCAGTTTTGGCCGCAGGGATACGCAGTATTTT.

This clonotype was detected only a few times. J is TRBJ2-3 and V is TRBV7-9, with 9 bases matching TRBD1. V was pared by 7 bases and J by 2 bases, with 7 bases of the junction left unmatched. Germline V gene sequence: CDR1 SEHNR, CDR2 FQNEAQ (reference sequence). CDR3 size: 15 residues. CDR3 sequence (DNA): TGTGCCAGCATCTCCGGGACAGGGACCACAGATACGCAGTATTTT. Translated, it gives CASISGTGTTDTQYF.

This clonotype was seen only a few times. V is TRBV7-9 and J is TRBJ2-3; TRBD1 matches 8 bases. The CDR3 runs to 16 residues. The V and J ends lost 5 bases and 7 bases, in that order; junction bases with no gene match: 14. Germline V lookup: CDR1 SEHNR, CDR2 FQNEAQ (reference sequence). CDR3 protein: CASSVDPGTGRYTQYF. The CDR3 DNA follows: TGTGCCAGCAGCGTCGACCCCGGGACAGGAAGGTATACGCAGTATTTT. The variable domain in full, completed from reference TRBV7-9 and TRBJ2-3, reads DTGVSQNPRHKITKRGQNVTFRCDPISEHNRLYWYRQTLGQGPEFLTYFQNEAQLEKSRLLSDRFSAERPKGSFSTLEIQRTEQGDSAMYLCASSVDPGTGRYTQYFGPGTRLTVL.

This clonotype appeared a few times. This chain links TRBV20-1 with TRBJ2-1; D is unresolved. V was clipped by 6 bases and J by 8 bases, with 17 bases between them. There are 13 residues in the CDR3. Per the germline V gene, CDR1 is DFQATT and CDR2 is SNEGSKA (reference sequence). CDR3 sequence (DNA): TGCAGTGCCCGGGTACCGGGTACCGATGAGCAGTTCTTC. As protein: CSARVPGTDEQFF.

Note on this clonotype: This may arise from a read error, as a much more abundant clone is one base away. J is TRBJ2-7 and V is TRBV20-1; possible D gene TRBD1, 5 bases. V lost 3 bases, J lost 5 bases, and 17 bases lay in between. Looked up from germline, CDR1 is DFQATT and CDR2 is SNEGSKA (reference sequence). The CDR3 covers 14 residues. The DNA of the CDR3 is TGCAGTGCTAGCCCCAATCCAGGGTTCCACGAGCAGTACTTC. Encoded protein: CSASPNPGFHEQYF.

This clonotype was seen more than once but under ten times. This chain joins TRBV20-1 and TRBJ2-7; TRBD2 is a possible D gene (6 bases). Germline V gives CDR1 DFQATT, CDR2 SNEGSKA (reference sequence). The CDR3 is made up of 14 amino acids. Trimming pared 5 bases from V and 6 bases from J, leaving 20 bases between. CDR3 in amino acids: CSAPYGGYMGEQYF. The CDR3 bases are TGCAGTGCTCCCTACGGGGGATATATGGGCGAGCAGTACTTC.

The CDR3 nucleotides read TGTGCCTTCAGCCGTGCCGGGACGGCGACGTCGGTCGCCAATGAGCAGTTCTTC. Its translation: CAFSRAGTATSVANEQFF. The J gene is TRBJ2-1, the V gene TRBV11-2; D possibly uses TRBD1 or TRBD2 (5 bases each). Germline V lookup: CDR1 SGHAT, CDR2 FQNNGV. The CDR3 is 18 residues long. V lost 11 bases and J lost 6, with 32 bases in between.

The chain recombines TRBV7-2 with TRBJ1-1; D may be TRBD1 (6 bases). This CDR3 region has 14 residues. The germline V and J ends were trimmed by 5 bases and 5 bases, with 15 bases remaining between them. Germline CDR1 reads SGHTA; CDR2 reads FQGNSA. CDR3 sequence reads: CASSVQGRRTEAFF. The CDR3 DNA follows: TGTGCCAGCAGCGTACAGGGCAGGAGGACTGAAGCTTTCTTT. Combining the CDR3 with reference TRBV7-2 and TRBJ1-1 gives the whole variable domain GAGVSQSPSNKVTEKGKDVELRCDPISGHTALYWYRQSLGQGLEFLIYFQGNSAPDKSGLPSDRFSAERTGGSVSTLTIQRTQQEDSAVYLCASSVQGRRTEAFFGQGTRLTVV.